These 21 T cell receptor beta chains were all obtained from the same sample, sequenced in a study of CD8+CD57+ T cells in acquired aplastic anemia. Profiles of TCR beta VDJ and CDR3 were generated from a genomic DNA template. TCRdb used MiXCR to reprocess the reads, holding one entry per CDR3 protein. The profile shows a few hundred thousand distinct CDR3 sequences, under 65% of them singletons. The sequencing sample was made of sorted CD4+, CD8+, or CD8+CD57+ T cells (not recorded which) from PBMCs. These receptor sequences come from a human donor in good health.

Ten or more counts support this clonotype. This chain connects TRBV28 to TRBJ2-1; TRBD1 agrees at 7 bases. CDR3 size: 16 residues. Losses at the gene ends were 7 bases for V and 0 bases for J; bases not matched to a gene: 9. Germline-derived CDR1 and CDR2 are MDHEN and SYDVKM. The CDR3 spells CASTFRQGSSYNEQFF. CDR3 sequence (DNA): TGTGCCAGCACCTTCCGACAGGGAAGCTCCTACAATGAGCAGTTCTTC.

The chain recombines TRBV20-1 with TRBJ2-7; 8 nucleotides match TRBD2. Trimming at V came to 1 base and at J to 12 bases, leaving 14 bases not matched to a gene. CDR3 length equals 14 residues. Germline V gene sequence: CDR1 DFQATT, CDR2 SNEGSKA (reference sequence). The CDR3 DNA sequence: TGCAGTGCTAGAGGGAAGATCGCGGGGGGTCCGCGGTACTTC. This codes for CSARGKIAGGPRYF.

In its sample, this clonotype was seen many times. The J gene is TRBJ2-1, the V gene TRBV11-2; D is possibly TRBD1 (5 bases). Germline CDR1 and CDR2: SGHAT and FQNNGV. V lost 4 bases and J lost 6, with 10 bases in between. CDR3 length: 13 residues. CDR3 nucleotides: TGTGCCAGCAGCTGGTCCCAGGGCAATGAGCAGTTCTTC. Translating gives CASSWSQGNEQFF.

The CDR3 reads CASRRDRGAFF. The DNA of the CDR3 is TGTGCCAGCAGGAGGGATAGGGGAGCTTTCTTT. The chain links TRBV19 to TRBJ1-1; tentative D call: TRBD1 (5 bases). Germline V gene lookup returns CDR1 LNHDA and CDR2 SQIVND (reference sequence). Trimming cost V 9 bases and J 10 bases, with 15 bases left between them. CDR3 length: 11 residues.

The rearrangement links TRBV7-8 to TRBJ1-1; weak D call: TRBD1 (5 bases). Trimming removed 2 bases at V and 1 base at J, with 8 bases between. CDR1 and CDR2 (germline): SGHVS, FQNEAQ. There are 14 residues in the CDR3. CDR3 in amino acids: CASSLTTGNTEAFF. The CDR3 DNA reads TGTGCCAGCAGCTTAACAACAGGGAACACTGAAGCTTTCTTT. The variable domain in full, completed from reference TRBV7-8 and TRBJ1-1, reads GAGVSQSPRYKVAKRGQDVALRCDPISGHVSLFWYQQALGQGPEFLTYFQNEAQLDKSGLPSDRFFAERPEGSVSTLKIQRTQQEDSAVYLCASSLTTGNTEAFFGQGTRLTVV.

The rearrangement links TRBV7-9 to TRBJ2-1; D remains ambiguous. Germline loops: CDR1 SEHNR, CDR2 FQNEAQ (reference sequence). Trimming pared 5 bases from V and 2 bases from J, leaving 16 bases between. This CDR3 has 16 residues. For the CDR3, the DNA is TGTGCCAGCAGCCATACTCTCGGCGGCACCTACAATGAGCAGTTCTTC. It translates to CASSHTLGGTYNEQFF.

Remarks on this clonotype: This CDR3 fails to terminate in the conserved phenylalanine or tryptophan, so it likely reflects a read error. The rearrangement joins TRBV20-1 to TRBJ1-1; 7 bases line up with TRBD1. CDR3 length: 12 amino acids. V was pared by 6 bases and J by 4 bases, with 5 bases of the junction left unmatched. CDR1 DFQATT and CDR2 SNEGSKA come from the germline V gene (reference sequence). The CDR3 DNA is TGCAGTGCCAGACCAGGGGGCACTGAAGCTTTCCTT. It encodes CSARPGGTEAFL.

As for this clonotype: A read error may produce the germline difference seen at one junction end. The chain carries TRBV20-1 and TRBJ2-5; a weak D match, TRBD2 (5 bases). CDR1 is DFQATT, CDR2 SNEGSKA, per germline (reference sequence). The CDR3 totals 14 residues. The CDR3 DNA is TGCAGTGCTAGAGTAATCGGGGAAGGGAAGACCCAGTGCTTC. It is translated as CSARVIGEGKTQCF.

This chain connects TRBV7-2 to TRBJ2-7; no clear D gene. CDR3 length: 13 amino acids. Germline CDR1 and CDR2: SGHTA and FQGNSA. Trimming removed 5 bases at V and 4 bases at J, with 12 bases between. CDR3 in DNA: TGTGCCAGCAGCGAATCGGCTGTGTACGAGCAGTACTTC. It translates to CASSESAVYEQYF. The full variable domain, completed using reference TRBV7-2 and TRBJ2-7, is GAGVSQSPSNKVTEKGKDVELRCDPISGHTALYWYRQSLGQGLEFLIYFQGNSAPDKSGLPSDRFSAERTGGSVSTLTIQRTQQEDSAVYLCASSESAVYEQYFGPGTRLTVT.

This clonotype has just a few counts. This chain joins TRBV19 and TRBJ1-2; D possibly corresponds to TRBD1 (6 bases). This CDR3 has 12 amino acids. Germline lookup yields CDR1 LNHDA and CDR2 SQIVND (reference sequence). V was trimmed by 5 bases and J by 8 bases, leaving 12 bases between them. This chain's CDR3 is CASSHGGPGYTF. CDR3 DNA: TGTGCCAGTAGTCACGGGGGGCCCGGCTACACCTTC.

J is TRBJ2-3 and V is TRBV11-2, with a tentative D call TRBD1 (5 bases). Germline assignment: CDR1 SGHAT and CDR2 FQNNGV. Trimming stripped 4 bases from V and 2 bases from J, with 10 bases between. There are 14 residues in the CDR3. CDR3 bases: TGTGCCAGCAGCTGGGGCCTCCACACAGATACGCAGTATTTT. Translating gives CASSWGLHTDTQYF.

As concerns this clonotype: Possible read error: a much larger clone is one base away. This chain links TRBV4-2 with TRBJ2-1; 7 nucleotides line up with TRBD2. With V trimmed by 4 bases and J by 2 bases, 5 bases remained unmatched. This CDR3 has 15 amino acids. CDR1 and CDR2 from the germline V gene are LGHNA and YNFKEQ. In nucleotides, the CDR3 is TGTGCCAGCAGCCCGAGCGGGGCAGCCTACAATGAGCAGTTCTTC. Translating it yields CASSPSGAAYNEQFF.

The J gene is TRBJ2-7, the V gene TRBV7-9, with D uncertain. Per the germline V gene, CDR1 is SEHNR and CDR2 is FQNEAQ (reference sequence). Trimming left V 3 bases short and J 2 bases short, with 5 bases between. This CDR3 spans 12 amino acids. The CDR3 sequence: CASSFGTYEQYF. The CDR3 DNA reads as TGTGCCAGCAGCTTTGGGACCTACGAGCAGTACTTC.

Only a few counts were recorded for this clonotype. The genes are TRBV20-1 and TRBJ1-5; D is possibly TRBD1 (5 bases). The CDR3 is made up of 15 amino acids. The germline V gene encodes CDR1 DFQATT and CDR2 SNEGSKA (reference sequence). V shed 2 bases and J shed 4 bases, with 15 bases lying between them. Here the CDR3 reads CSARQQEGRNQPQHF. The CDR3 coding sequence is TGCAGTGCTAGACAACAGGAGGGGAGGAATCAGCCCCAGCATTTT.

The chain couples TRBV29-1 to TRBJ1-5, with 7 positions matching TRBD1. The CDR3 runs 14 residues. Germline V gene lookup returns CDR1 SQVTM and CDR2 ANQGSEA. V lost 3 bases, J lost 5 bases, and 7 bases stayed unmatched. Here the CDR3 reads CSVDTDRAYQPQHF. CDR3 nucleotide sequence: TGCAGCGTTGATACCGACAGGGCTTATCAGCCCCAGCATTTT.

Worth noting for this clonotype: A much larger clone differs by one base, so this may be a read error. The CDR3 DNA is TGTGCCAGCAGCCCCGGCGAGGAAGTTACGCAGTATTTT. Protein sequence: CASSPGEEVTQYF. The chain recombines TRBV7-8 with TRBJ2-3; D gene uncertain. The V end was cut by 5 bases, the J end by 8 bases, with 14 bases between. This CDR3 contains 13 residues. Germline V lookup: CDR1 SGHVS, CDR2 FQNEAQ. The variable domain in full, with the rest retrieved from reference TRBV7-8 and TRBJ2-3, is GAGVSQSPRYKVAKRGQDVALRCDPISGHVSLFWYQQALGQGPEFLTYFQNEAQLDKSGLPSDRFFAERPEGSVSTLKIQRTQQEDSAVYLCASSPGEEVTQYFGPGTRLTVL.

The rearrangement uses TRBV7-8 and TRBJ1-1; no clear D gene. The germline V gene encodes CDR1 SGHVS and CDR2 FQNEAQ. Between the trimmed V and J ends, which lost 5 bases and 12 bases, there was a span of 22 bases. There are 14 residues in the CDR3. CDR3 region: CASSQDTAGRGTFF. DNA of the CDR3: TGTGCCAGCAGCCAAGATACGGCTGGAAGAGGAACTTTCTTT.

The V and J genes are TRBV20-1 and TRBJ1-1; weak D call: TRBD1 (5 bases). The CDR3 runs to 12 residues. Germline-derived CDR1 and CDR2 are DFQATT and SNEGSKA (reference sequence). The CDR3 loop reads CSTDSMNTEAFF. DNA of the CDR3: TGCAGCACCGACAGTATGAACACTGAAGCTTTCTTT.

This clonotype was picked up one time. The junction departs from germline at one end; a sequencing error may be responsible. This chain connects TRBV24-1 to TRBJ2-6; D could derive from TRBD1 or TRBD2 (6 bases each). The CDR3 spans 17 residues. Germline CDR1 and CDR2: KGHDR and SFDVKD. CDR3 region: CAAAGGGSGVRANVLTF. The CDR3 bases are TGTGCCGCCGCCGGAGGGGGTTCTGGAGTTCGGGCCAACGTCCTGACTTTT.

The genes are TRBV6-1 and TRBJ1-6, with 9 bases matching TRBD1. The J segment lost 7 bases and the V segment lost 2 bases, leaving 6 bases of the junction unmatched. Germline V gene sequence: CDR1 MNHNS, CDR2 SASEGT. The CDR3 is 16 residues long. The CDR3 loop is CASSEIEGQGNSPLHF. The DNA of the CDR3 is TGTGCCAGCAGTGAAATTGAGGGACAGGGAAATTCACCCCTCCACTTT.

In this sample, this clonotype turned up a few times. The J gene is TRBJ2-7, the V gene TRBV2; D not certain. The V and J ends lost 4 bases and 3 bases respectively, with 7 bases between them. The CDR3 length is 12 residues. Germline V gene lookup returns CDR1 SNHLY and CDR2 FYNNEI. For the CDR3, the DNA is TGTGCCAGCAGTGTCCGAAGCTACGAGCAGTACTTC. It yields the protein CASSVRSYEQYF.